Shown below are 24 T cell receptor beta chains from a single sample sequenced in a study of CD4 T cells in relation to SARS-CoV-2 and coronaviruses. Profiled with immunoSEQ multiplex PCR; TCRdb holds only in-frame clones, not every one. Among approximately 50,000 clones, 92% were seen once, and the ten largest hold 0.3% to 0.5%. Sequenced input: naive CD4+ T cells from PBMCs. Subset specified: naive CD4+ T cells isolated by negative enrichment. The receptors here all came from an adult with COVID-19.

This clone has just a few counts. This rearrangement joins TRBV14 to TRBJ1-1, with D tentatively TRBD1 (5 bases). The germline V and J ends were trimmed by 3 bases and 7 bases, with 18 bases remaining between them. Germline V gene data show CDR1 as SGHDN and CDR2 as FVKESK. The CDR3 is 15 residues long. The CDR3 loop reads CASSHFGTDWSEAFF. The CDR3 region has the DNA TGTGCCAGCAGCCATTTCGGGACGGACTGGAGTGAAGCTTTCTTT.

This chain uses TRBV28 with TRBJ2-3; D possibly corresponds to TRBD1 (5 bases). This CDR3 comprises 12 residues. Per germline, CDR1 MDHEN and CDR2 SYDVKM. Trimming cost V 5 bases and J 7 bases, with 10 bases left between them. The CDR3 region has the DNA TGTGCCAGCAGTCTTGGGGCCTATACGCAGTATTTT. It encodes CASSLGAYTQYF.

The chain links TRBV27 to TRBJ1-6; possibly TRBD1 for D (5 bases). Trimming took off 6 bases at V and 7 bases at J, with 16 bases between the two ends. The CDR3 is 15 amino acids. Germline V gene lookup returns CDR1 MNHEY and CDR2 SMNVEV (reference sequence). CDR3 region: CASSHAEAGNSPLHF. CDR3 in DNA: TGTGCCAGCAGCCACGCGGAGGCAGGGAATTCACCCCTCCACTTT.

This chain uses TRBV5-8 with TRBJ2-7; a possible D gene is TRBD2 (6 bases). The CDR3 has 15 amino acids. Trimming took off 1 base at V and 1 base at J, with 12 bases between the two ends. Germline V lookup: CDR1 SGHTS, CDR2 YDEGEE. CDR3 residues: CASSLQVGGSYEQYF. The CDR3 DNA is TGTGCCAGCAGCTTGCAGGTGGGAGGATCCTACGAGCAGTACTTC. Supplemented by reference TRBV5-8 and TRBJ2-7, the full variable domain reads EAGVTQSPTHLIKTRGQQATLRCSPISGHTSVYWYQQALGLGLQFLLWYDEGEERNRGNFPPRFSGRQFPNYSSELNVNALELEDSALYLCASSLQVGGSYEQYFGPGTRLTVT.

The rearrangement uses TRBV7-8 and TRBJ1-1; 7 positions match TRBD1. This CDR3 region has 17 residues. J was trimmed by 2 bases and V by 5 bases; bases with no gene match: 14. Germline CDR1 SGHVS, CDR2 FQNEAQ. The CDR3 protein is CASSARRPGGGNTEAFF. In nucleotides, the CDR3 is TGTGCCAGCAGCGCCCGGCGCCCAGGGGGAGGAAACACTGAAGCTTTCTTT.

The chain couples TRBV2 to TRBJ2-1, with D possibly being TRBD2 (6 bases). V was pared by 4 bases and J by 4 bases, with 14 bases between. Germline lookup yields CDR1 SNHLY and CDR2 FYNNEI. The CDR3 runs 15 residues. CDR3 protein: CASSVEQDYYNEQFF. In DNA, the CDR3 is TGTGCCAGCAGTGTTGAACAGGACTATTACAATGAGCAGTTCTTC.

The V and J genes are TRBV5-5 and TRBJ2-7; D unclear. From germline, CDR1 is SGHKS and CDR2 YYEKEE (reference sequence). The CDR3 loop spans 11 amino acids. The germline V and J ends were trimmed by 0 bases and 7 bases, with 5 bases remaining between them. The CDR3 reads CASSLADEQYF. Written as DNA, the CDR3 is TGTGCCAGCAGCTTGGCGGATGAGCAGTACTTC.

The rearrangement links TRBV5-1 to TRBJ2-3; D might be TRBD1 (6 bases). Trimming removed 0 bases at V and 6 bases at J, with 17 bases between. This CDR3 comprises 16 residues. The germline gives CDR1 SGHRS, CDR2 YFSETQ. CDR3 amino acids: CASSLEQGPWGDTQYF. The CDR3 DNA follows: TGCGCCAGCAGCTTGGAGCAGGGGCCCTGGGGGGATACGCAGTATTTT.

The gene calls are TRBV10-3 and TRBJ1-5; 9 positions match TRBD1. V was pared by 6 bases and J by 3 bases, with 6 bases of the junction left unmatched. This CDR3 is 15 amino acids long. Germline V gives CDR1 ENHRY, CDR2 SYGVKD. The chain's CDR3 is CAISGTGTLNQPQHF. The CDR3 DNA reads as TGTGCCATCAGCGGGACAGGGACCCTCAATCAGCCCCAGCATTTT.

J is TRBJ2-7 and V is TRBV10-3; unclear D gene. From germline, CDR1 is ENHRY and CDR2 SYGVKD. The length of the CDR3 is 14 residues. V was shortened by 0 bases and J by 3 bases, with 9 bases between the two germline ends. CDR3 sequence (DNA): TGTGCCATCAGTGAGTCTACGGGTATCTACGAGCAGTACTTC. This translates into CAISESTGIYEQYF.

J is TRBJ1-4 and V is TRBV3-1 (or the pseudogene TRBV3-2); 8 bases agree with TRBD1. CDR1 LGHDT and CDR2 YNNKEL come from the germline V gene (reference sequence). The CDR3 is 15 amino acids. V was clipped by 6 bases and J by 7 bases; unmatched bases: 10. CDR3 DNA sequence: TGTGCCAGCAGTCGAGGGGCAGGGGGCGGTGAAAAACTGTTTTTT. Protein sequence: CASSRGAGGGEKLFF.

The genes are TRBV11-3 and TRBJ2-7; D remains unclear. The germline V gene encodes CDR1 SGHNT and CDR2 YENEEA. This CDR3 has 11 residues. V gave up 7 bases and J gave up 4 bases, with 8 bases separating them. This CDR3 reads CASIMAYEQYF. The CDR3 region has the DNA TGTGCCAGCATTATGGCGTACGAGCAGTACTTC.

The rearrangement joins TRBV20-1 to TRBJ1-5; D unclear. Germline CDR1 DFQATT, CDR2 SNEGSKA (reference sequence). CDR3 length equals 14 residues. Trimming removed 3 bases from V and 0 bases from J, with 9 bases in between. The CDR3 region has the DNA TGCAGTGCTAGTTCCGGGTATAGCAATCAGCCCCAGCATTTT. Protein product: CSASSGYSNQPQHF.

The J gene is TRBJ2-3, the V gene TRBV4-1; maybe TRBD2 (6 bases). Trimming pared 0 bases from V and 1 base from J, leaving 17 bases between. The CDR3 is made up of 18 amino acids. Looked up from germline, CDR1 is MGHRA and CDR2 is YSYEKL. The CDR3 loop reads CASSQDRWDPGGTDTQYF. CDR3 bases: TGCGCCAGCAGCCAAGATCGCTGGGACCCGGGGGGCACAGATACGCAGTATTTT.

This clone has just one count. This chain uses TRBV7-8 with TRBJ1-3; D is perhaps TRBD1 (5 bases). This CDR3 is 15 amino acids long. Trimming shortened V by 5 bases and J by 0 bases, and 11 bases separated the two germline ends. The germline V gene has CDR1 SGHVS and CDR2 FQNEAQ. The CDR3 coding sequence is TGTGCCAGCAGCCCGCGGGGCATCTCTGGAAACACCATATATTTT. Its protein product is CASSPRGISGNTIYF.

This chain connects TRBV19 to TRBJ2-2; D is possibly TRBD1 or TRBD2 (5 bases each). V lost 3 bases to trimming and J lost 3 bases, with 8 bases between them. Germline-derived CDR1 and CDR2 are LNHDA and SQIVND (reference sequence). The CDR3 loop spans 14 amino acids. CDR3 in DNA: TGTGCCAGTAGTATTTGGGGGTACACCGGGGAGCTGTTTTTT. Translation gives CASSIWGYTGELFF.

This clone was detected only once. The genes are TRBV6-5 and TRBJ2-1, with TRBD2 matching over 8 bases. The CDR3 sequence is 12 residues long. Germline V lookup: CDR1 MNHEY, CDR2 SVGAGI. The ends lost 10 bases at V and 8 bases at J; junction bases unmatched: 7. In DNA, the CDR3 is TGTGCCACCAGCGGGAGTCTGCATGAGCAGTTCTTC. This translates into CATSGSLHEQFF.

CDR3 nucleotide sequence: TGTGCCAGCAGCTACCTAGCGGGAGGGCCTAGCTACACAGATACGCAGTATTTT. Its protein is CASSYLAGGPSYTDTQYF. The chain is built from TRBV5-6 and TRBJ2-3; 12 positions match TRBD2. The CDR3 is made up of 18 amino acids. From germline, CDR1 is SGHDT and CDR2 YYEEEE. With 3 bases clipped from V and 2 bases from J, the junction kept 10 bases outside the gene matches.

J is TRBJ1-6 and V is TRBV27; 8 bases fit TRBD1. Unmatched junction bases numbered 7, after V lost 0 bases and J lost 0 bases. CDR3 size: 19 residues. Germline CDR1 is MNHEY and CDR2 is SMNVEV (reference sequence). This CDR3 reads CASSLSDREASSYNSPLHF. In nucleotides, the CDR3 is TGTGCCAGCAGTTTATCGGACAGGGAGGCCAGCTCCTATAATTCACCCCTCCACTTT.

The rearrangement uses TRBV7-9 and TRBJ2-5; 8 nucleotides match TRBD1. CDR3 length: 18 amino acids. Germline V gene data show CDR1 as SEHNR and CDR2 as FQNEAQ (reference sequence). Trimming took 4 bases from V and 1 from J; bases not matched to a gene: 14. The CDR3 bases are TGTGCCAGCAGCTCACGGCTCGGGACAGGTTTCTCCCAAGAGACCCAGTACTTC. It codes for CASSSRLGTGFSQETQYF.

This chain connects TRBV7-9 to TRBJ2-1; 9 bases match TRBD2. Trimming removed 3 bases from V and 4 bases from J; junction bases left unmatched: 1. This CDR3 is built from 14 residues. Germline V gives CDR1 SEHNR, CDR2 FQNEAQ (reference sequence). The CDR3 is CASSFSGSYNEQFF. For the CDR3, the DNA is TGTGCCAGCAGCTTTAGCGGGAGTTACAATGAGCAGTTCTTC.

V and J are TRBV2 and TRBJ1-2; a possible D gene is TRBD1 (6 bases). Germline CDR1 reads SNHLY; CDR2 reads FYNNEI. V lost 4 bases to trimming and J lost 5 bases, with 20 bases between them. CDR3 size: 16 residues. CDR3 coding DNA: TGTGCCAGCAGTGCTGGCGTGGGGGCCAGGCATTATGGCTACACCTTC. As protein: CASSAGVGARHYGYTF.

The gene calls are TRBV5-1 and TRBJ2-1; 13 bases agree with TRBD2. Germline CDR1 is SGHRS and CDR2 is YFSETQ. This CDR3 region has 16 residues. The trim removed 4 bases at V and 4 bases at J, leaving 5 bases unmatched. The CDR3 DNA is TGCGCCAGCAGCACGGGACTAGCGGGAAGGTACAATGAGCAGTTCTTC. Encoded protein: CASSTGLAGRYNEQFF.

CDR3 bases: TGTGCCAGCAGTGAAATTTGGGCGGATCGAGACGAGCAGTACTTC. It encodes CASSEIWADRDEQYF. V usage is TRBV2 and J usage is TRBJ2-7; D not certain. CDR1 is SNHLY and CDR2 is FYNNEI in the germline V gene. This CDR3 comprises 15 residues. Trimming removed 2 bases from V and 5 bases from J, with 16 bases in between.